This TCR beta chain was identified in a study of blood T cell repertoires in COVID-19. Study summary: Sources were T cells, B-cell-depleted T cells, or PBMCs; the material itself was cDNA or gDNA.

The CDR3 contains 14 residues. Germline CDR1 is MNHEY and CDR2 is SMNVEV (reference sequence). Trimming left V 3 bases short and J 4 bases short, with 10 bases between. Using immunoSEQ multiplex PCR, the repertoire was profiled, and TCRdb retains in-frame clones only, with some absent. The sample has a few hundred thousand clones, 90% seen once. Cohort placement rested on clinical history that participants reported themselves. This chain joins TRBV27 and TRBJ2-1; D not resolved. Material for sequencing was PBMCs or T cells enriched from blood (not recorded which). The receptor's source is a woman younger than 35 with acute COVID-19. This CDR3 reads CASSLGQLYNEQFF. As DNA, the CDR3 is TGTGCCAGCAGTTTGGGCCAGCTATACAATGAGCAGTTCTTC.